This T cell receptor beta chain was documented in a study of shared clonotypes between healthy human individuals. Remarks on this clone: Its target is not known.

Germline CDR1 SGHNT, CDR2 YENEEA. The CDR3 contains 16 residues. Trimming pared 5 bases from V and 6 bases from J, leaving 19 bases between. TCRdb's table, derived via immunoSEQ multiplex PCR, lists solely in-frame clones and lacks some. The data contain approximately 1,500,000 clones, 95% to 99% of them singletons. Study results and limitations: The four-donor shared clonotypes exceeded non-shared clonotypes in generation probability, with non-shared ones scoring lower.

The specimen was naive CD4+ T cells sorted from blood. The subset is: CD45RA+ positively selected. The rearrangement uses TRBV11-3 and TRBJ2-2, with D tentatively TRBD2 (5 bases). The source is a man aged 25 to 40 in good health. CDR3 sequence: CASSRWTPPLAGELFF. CDR3 DNA: TGTGCCAGCAGCCGATGGACTCCGCCATTGGCCGGGGAGCTGTTTTTT.